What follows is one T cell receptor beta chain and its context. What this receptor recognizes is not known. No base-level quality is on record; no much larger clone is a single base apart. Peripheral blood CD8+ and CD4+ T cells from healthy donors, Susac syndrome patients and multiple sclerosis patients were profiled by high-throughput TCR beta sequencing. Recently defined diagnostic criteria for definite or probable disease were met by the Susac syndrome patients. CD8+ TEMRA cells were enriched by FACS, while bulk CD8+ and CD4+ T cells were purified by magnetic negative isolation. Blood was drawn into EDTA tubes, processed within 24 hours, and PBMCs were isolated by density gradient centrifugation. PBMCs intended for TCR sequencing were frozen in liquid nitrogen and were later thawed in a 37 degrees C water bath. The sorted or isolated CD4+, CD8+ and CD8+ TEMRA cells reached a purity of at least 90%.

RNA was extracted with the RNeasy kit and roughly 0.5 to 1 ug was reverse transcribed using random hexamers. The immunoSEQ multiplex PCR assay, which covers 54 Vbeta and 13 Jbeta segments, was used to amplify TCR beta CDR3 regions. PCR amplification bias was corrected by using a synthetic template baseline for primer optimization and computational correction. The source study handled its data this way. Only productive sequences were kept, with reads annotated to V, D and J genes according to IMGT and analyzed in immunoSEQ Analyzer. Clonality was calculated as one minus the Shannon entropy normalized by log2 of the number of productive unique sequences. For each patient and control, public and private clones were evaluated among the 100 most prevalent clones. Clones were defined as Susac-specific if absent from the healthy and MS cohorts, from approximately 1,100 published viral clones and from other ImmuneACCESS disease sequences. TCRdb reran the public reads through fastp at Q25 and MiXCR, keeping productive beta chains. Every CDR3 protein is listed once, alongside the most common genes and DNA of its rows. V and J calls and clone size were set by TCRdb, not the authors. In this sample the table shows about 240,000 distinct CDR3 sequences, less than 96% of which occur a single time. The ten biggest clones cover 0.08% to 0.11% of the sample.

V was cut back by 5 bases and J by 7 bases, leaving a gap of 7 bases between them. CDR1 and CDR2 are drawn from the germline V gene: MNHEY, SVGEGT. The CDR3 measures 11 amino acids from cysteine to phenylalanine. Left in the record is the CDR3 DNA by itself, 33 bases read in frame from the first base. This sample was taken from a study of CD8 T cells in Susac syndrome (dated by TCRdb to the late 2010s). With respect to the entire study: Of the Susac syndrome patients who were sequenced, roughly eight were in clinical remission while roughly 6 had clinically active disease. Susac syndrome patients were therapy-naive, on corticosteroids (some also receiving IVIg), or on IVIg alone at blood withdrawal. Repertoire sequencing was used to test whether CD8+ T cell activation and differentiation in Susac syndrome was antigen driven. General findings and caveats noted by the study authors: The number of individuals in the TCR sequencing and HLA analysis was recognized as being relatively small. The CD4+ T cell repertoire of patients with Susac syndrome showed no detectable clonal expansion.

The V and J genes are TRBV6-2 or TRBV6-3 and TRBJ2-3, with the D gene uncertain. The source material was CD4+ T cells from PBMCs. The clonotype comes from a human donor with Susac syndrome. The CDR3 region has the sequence CASSVQNTQYF. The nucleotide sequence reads TGTGCCAGCAGTGTACAAAATACGCAGTATTTT.